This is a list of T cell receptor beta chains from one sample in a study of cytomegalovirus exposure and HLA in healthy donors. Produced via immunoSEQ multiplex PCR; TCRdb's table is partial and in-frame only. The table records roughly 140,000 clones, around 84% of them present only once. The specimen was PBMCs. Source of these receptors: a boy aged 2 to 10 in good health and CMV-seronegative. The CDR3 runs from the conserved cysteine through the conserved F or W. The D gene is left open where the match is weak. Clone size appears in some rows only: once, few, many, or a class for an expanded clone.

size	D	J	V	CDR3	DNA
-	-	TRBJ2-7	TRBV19	CASSIYAGTYEQYF	TGTGCCAGTAGTATATATGCGGGCACCTACGAGCAGTACTTC
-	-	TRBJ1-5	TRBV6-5	CASSPTGSHLRPQHF	TGTGCCAGCAGTCCCACGGGATCCCACCTTCGGCCCCAGCATTTT
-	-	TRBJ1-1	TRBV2	CASSEALDYEAFF	TGTGCCAGCAGTGAGGCCCTAGATTACGAAGCTTTCTTT
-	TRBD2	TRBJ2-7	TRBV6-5	CASSYTSGVNYEQYF	TGTGCCAGCAGTTACACTAGCGGCGTTAACTACGAGCAGTACTTC
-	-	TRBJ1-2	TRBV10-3	CAISESAGEGYTF	TGTGCCATCAGTGAGTCGGCAGGGGAAGGCTACACCTTC
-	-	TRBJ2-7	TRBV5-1	CASKENSRREQYF	TGCGCCAGCAAAGAGAACAGTCGAAGGGAGCAGTACTTC
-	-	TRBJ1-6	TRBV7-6	CASSLEGREHNSPLHF	TGTGCCAGCAGCTTAGAAGGGAGGGAGCATAATTCACCCCTCCACTTT
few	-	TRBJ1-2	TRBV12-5	CASGLWPGYTF	TGTGCTAGTGGTTTGTGGCCTGGCTACACCTTC
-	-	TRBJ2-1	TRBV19	CASSIDRPGHRTEQFF	TGTGCCAGTAGTATAGATCGACCGGGACACCGGACGGAGCAGTTCTTC
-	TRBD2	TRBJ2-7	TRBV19	CASSIMTSQEQYF	TGTGCCAGTAGTATTATGACTAGCCAGGAGCAGTACTTC
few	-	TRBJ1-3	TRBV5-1	CASSLGTGWASSGNTIYF	TGCGCCAGCAGCTTGGGGACGGGGTGGGCGAGCTCTGGAAACACCATATATTTT
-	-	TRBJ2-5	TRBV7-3	CAGSPAGSETQYF	TGTGCCGGCAGCCCGGCAGGGTCCGAGACCCAGTACTTC
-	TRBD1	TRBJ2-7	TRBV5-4	CASAPGTGNYEQYF	TGTGCCAGCGCCCCCGGGACAGGGAACTACGAGCAGTACTTC
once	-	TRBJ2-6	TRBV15	CATSKEGRSGANVLTF	TGTGCCACCAGCAAGGAGGGGCGCTCTGGGGCCAACGTCCTGACTTTC
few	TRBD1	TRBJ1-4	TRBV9	CASSVRQGLREKLFF	TGTGCCAGCAGCGTTCGACAGGGATTGAGAGAAAAACTGTTTTTT
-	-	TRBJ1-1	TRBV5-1	CASSFSTAVGGTEAFF	TGCGCCAGCAGCTTTTCTACGGCTGTTGGAGGAACTGAAGCTTTCTTT
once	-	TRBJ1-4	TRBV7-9	CASSPRTAEKLFF	TGTGCCAGCAGCCCCCGGACAGCCGAAAAACTGTTTTTT
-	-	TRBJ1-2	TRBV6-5	CASRRQPTGNYGYTF	TGTGCCAGCAGACGGCAACCCACAGGAAACTATGGCTACACCTTC
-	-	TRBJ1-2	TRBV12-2	CASRLEHDNPKAGYTF	TGTGCAAGTCGCTTAGAACACGACAACCCTAAAGCTGGCTACACCTTC
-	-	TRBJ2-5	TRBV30	CAWRRGRERETQYF	TGTGCCTGGAGGCGGGGCCGGGAACGGGAGACCCAGTACTTC
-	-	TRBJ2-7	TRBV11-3	CASSRDITNEQYF	TGTGCCAGCAGCCGGGACATCACTAACGAGCAGTACTTC
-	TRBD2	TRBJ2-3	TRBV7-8	CANSPLRRGSGRGDTQYF	TGTGCCAACAGCCCCTTGAGACGGGGTAGCGGGAGGGGGGATACGCAGTATTTT
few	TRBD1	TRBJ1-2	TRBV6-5	CASSLDHTGGANGYTF	TGTGCCAGCAGTTTGGACCATACAGGGGGCGCTAATGGCTACACCTTC
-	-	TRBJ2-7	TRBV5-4	CASSHPQAYEQYF	TGTGCCAGCAGCCACCCCCAGGCCTACGAGCAGTACTTC
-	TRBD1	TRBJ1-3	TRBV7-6	CASRFDRGASSGNTIYF	TGTGCCAGCAGATTTGACAGGGGCGCCTCCTCTGGAAACACCATATATTTT
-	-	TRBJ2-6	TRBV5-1	CASSLERLSGANVLTF	TGCGCCAGCAGCTTGGAGCGGCTCTCTGGGGCCAACGTCCTGACTTTC
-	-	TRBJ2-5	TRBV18	CASSPSAVRASQETQYF	TGTGCCAGCTCACCATCGGCCGTGAGGGCAAGTCAAGAGACCCAGTACTTC
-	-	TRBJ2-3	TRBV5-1	CASSLAGGLFTDTQYF	TGCGCCAGCAGCTTAGCGGGTGGTCTTTTCACAGATACGCAGTATTTT
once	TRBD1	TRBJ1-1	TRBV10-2	CASSSRNRGREAFF	TGCGCCAGCAGTAGTAGGAACAGGGGGAGAGAAGCTTTCTTT
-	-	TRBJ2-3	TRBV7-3	CASSPSPEGGEDTQYF	TGTGCCAGCAGCCCAAGCCCCGAGGGGGGGGAAGATACGCAGTATTTT
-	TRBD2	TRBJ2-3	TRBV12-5	CASGLVLSPSGLAGVRADTQYF	TGTGCTAGTGGTTTGGTCTTAAGCCCGTCGGGACTAGCGGGAGTCAGGGCAGATACGCAGTATTTT
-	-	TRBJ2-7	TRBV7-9	CASSSPRELSYEQYF	TGTGCCAGCAGCTCCCCCCGGGAGCTCTCTTACGAGCAGTACTTC
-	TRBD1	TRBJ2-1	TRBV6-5	CASSRGQDRDEQFF	TGTGCCAGCAGTCGGGGACAGGACCGGGATGAGCAGTTCTTC
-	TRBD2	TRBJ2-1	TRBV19	CASSIDRLAGGPSSYNEQFF	TGTGCCAGTAGTATAGATCGCCTAGCGGGAGGGCCTAGCTCCTACAATGAGCAGTTCTTC
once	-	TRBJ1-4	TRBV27	CASWSTAEEKLFF	TGTGCCAGCTGGAGCACCGCGGAAGAAAAACTGTTTTTT
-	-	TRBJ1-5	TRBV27	CASSLFRESNQPQHF	TGTGCCAGCAGTTTATTTCGGGAGAGCAATCAGCCCCAGCATTTT
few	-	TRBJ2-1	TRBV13	CASSRSVATYNEQFF	TGTGCCAGCAGCCGATCAGTAGCAACCTACAATGAGCAGTTCTTC
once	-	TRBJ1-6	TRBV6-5	CASSPVLYNSPLHF	TGTGCCAGCAGCCCGGTCTTGTATAATTCACCCCTCCACTTT
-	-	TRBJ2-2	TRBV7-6	CASSLRSGYTGELFF	TGTGCCAGCAGCTTAAGGTCGGGGTACACCGGGGAGCTGTTTTTT
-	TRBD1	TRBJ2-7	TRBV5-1	CASSLIGTGRFDEQYF	TGCGCCAGCAGCTTGATCGGGACAGGGAGATTTGACGAGCAGTACTTC
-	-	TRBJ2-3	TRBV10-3	CAINVGGFSTDTQYF	TGTGCCATCAACGTGGGGGGATTTAGCACAGATACGCAGTATTTT
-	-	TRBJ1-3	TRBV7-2	CASSLRSGLSSGNTIYF	TGTGCCAGCAGCTTGAGGTCGGGTCTAAGCTCTGGAAACACCATATATTTT
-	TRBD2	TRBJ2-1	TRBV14	CASSPLRGGASEQFF	TGTGCCAGCAGCCCCCTTCGGGGGGGGGCGAGTGAGCAGTTCTTC
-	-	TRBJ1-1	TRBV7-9	CSSTLPDTEAFF	TGTTCCAGCACCCTCCCGGACACTGAAGCTTTCTTT
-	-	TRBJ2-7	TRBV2	CASSVERPGSPHEQYF	TGTGCCAGCAGTGTAGAGAGGCCTGGGAGCCCTCACGAGCAGTACTTC
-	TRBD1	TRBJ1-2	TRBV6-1	CASSETGVVGYTF	TGTGCCAGCTCAGAGACAGGGGTTGTTGGCTACACCTTC
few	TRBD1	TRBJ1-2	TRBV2	CASSEAGQGYGYTF	TGTGCCAGCAGTGAGGCTGGACAGGGGTACGGCTACACCTTC
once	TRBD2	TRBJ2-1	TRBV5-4	CASSWTSGSSYNEQFF	TGTGCCAGCAGCTGGACTAGCGGGAGTTCCTACAATGAGCAGTTCTTC
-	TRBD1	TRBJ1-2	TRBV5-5	CASSLDRGTTNYGYTF	TGTGCCAGCAGCTTGGACAGGGGAACGACTAACTATGGCTACACCTTC
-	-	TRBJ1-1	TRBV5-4	CASSLGRAEAFF	TGTGCCAGCAGCTTGGGTCGCGCTGAAGCTTTCTTT
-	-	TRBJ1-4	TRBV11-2	CASSYQGGTNEKLFF	TGTGCCAGCAGCTATCAGGGTGGCACTAATGAAAAACTGTTTTTT
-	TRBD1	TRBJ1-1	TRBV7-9	CASSPTGTGGVNAEAFF	TGTGCCAGCAGTCCGACCGGGACAGGGGGCGTGAACGCTGAAGCTTTCTTT
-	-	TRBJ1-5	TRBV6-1	CASSESGQPQHF	TGTGCCAGCAGTGAATCAGGTCAGCCCCAGCATTTT
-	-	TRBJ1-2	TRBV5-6	CASSPAARPYGYTF	TGTGCCAGCAGCCCCGCCGCGCGGCCCTATGGCTACACCTTC
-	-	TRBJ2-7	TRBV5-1	CASSANTGTLSEQYF	TGCGCCAGCAGCGCGAACACCGGGACTTTGAGCGAGCAGTACTTC
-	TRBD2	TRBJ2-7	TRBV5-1	CASSSGLAGIYEQYF	TGCGCCAGCAGCTCAGGACTAGCGGGAATATACGAGCAGTACTTC